The sequence of this T cell receptor (beta chain) was determined in a study of cytomegalovirus exposure and HLA in healthy donors. V shed 1 base and J 8 bases; nucleotides not matched to a gene: 1. This CDR3 spans 15 amino acids. Germline assignment: CDR1 SGHTA and CDR2 FQGTGA. Points on this clone: Its cognate antigen is unknown.

Here immunoSEQ multiplex PCR was the method, and the copy in TCRdb shows in-frame clones only, minus some. The sample shows around 150,000 clones, about 96% of them seen only once. The donors were members of the validation cohort comprising over a hundred subjects, separate from the roughly 690-subject first cohort. Study outcomes and limitations: The study labeled 170 or so TCR beta chains cytomegalovirus-associated. According to a subsequent analysis, TCR clusters identified in the first cohort showed a tendency to co-occur across the approximately 120 validation repertoires.

Specimen: PBMCs. The sequence was obtained from a woman aged 18-30 years in good health and CMV-seronegative. The chain has TRBV7-3 and TRBJ2-1; 14 nucleotides agree with TRBD2. The CDR3 DNA reads TGTGCCAGCAGCTTAAGACTAGCGGGGGGGGATGAGCAGTTCTTC. This sequence encodes CASSLRLAGGDEQFF.